This TCR beta chain was identified during a study of cytotoxic CD8 clonotypes in ibrutinib-treated CLL. In the study overall: Researchers reported about a dozen relapsed/refractory and roughly 15 treatment-naive patients, roughly 17 of them IGHV unmutated. Median treatment time before response sampling was roughly twelve months, range 6 to 36.

Produced via immunoSEQ multiplex PCR; TCRdb's table is partial and in-frame only. This sample has around 330,000 clones, with under 70% found just once. J lost 3 bases, V lost 4 bases, and 3 bases had no gene match. CDR3 length: 15 residues. The V gene's germline CDR1 is SNHLY and CDR2 FYNNEI. The receptor's source is a human donor with chronic lymphocytic leukemia. The chain couples TRBV2 to TRBJ2-5; TRBD2 aligns across 12 bases. Sequencing used PBMCs, obtained after 36 months of ibrutinib treatment. This CDR3 is CASSGGLAGKETQYF. The CDR3, as DNA: TGTGCCAGCAGTGGAGGACTAGCGGGGAAAGAGACCCAGTACTTC.